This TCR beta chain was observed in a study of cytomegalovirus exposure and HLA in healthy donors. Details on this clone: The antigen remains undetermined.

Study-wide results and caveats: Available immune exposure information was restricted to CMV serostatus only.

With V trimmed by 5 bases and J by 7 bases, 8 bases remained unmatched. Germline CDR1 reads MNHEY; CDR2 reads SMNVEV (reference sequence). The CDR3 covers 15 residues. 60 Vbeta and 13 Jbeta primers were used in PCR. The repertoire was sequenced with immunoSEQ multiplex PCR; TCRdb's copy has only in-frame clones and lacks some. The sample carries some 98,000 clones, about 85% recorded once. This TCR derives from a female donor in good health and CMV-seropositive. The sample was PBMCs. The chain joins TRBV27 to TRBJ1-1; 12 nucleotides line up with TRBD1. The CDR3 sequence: CASSVRDRGQVEAFF. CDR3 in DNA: TGTGCCAGCAGTGTACGGGACAGGGGGCAGGTTGAAGCTTTCTTT.